This TCR beta chain is from a study of T cell responses to AZD1222 COVID-19 vaccine. General study results and limits: Females made up more of the donors, who were largely white British, and clonal diversity may have come out too low. The span of vaccine-associated CD4 TCRs extended across spike, with dominance at 160-218 and 743-854.

Second doses were pooled across both intervals (about 4 or about 12 weeks). Concerning this clone itself: What it binds is unknown.

Sequencing used immunoSEQ multiplex PCR; TCRdb keeps in-frame clones, though not all of them. This sample has around 150,000 clones, with approximately 92% found just once. Trimming removed 7 bases from V and 7 bases from J; junction bases left unmatched: 4. The length of the CDR3 is 13 residues. The V gene's germline CDR1 is SGHVS and CDR2 FQNEAQ. The sequence was collected from an adult who received the AZD1222 COVID-19 vaccine. The gene calls are TRBV7-8 and TRBJ2-2, with 9 bases matching TRBD1. Sample: peripheral blood, taken 28 days after the second AZD1222 dose. Here the CDR3 reads CASTGQGGGELFF. The CDR3 DNA sequence: TGTGCCAGCACGGGACAGGGCGGCGGGGAGCTGTTTTTT. The whole variable domain, remainder taken from reference TRBV7-8 and TRBJ2-2, is GAGVSQSPRYKVAKRGQDVALRCDPISGHVSLFWYQQALGQGPEFLTYFQNEAQLDKSGLPSDRFFAERPEGSVSTLKIQRTQQEDSAVYLCASTGQGGGELFFGEGSRLTVL.